Shown below are 30 T cell receptor beta chains from a single sample sequenced in a study of PD-1 blockade in mismatch repair-deficient tumors. Generated by immunoSEQ multiplex PCR, the TCRdb table keeps only in-frame clones and is missing some. The sample shows about 110,000 clones, about 74% of them seen only once. This material consisted of peripheral blood, taken just over 59 weeks after starting pembrolizumab. The receptor set was obtained from an adult with mismatch repair-deficient cancer.

The chain links TRBV9 to TRBJ2-1; 10 positions match TRBD1. Losses at the gene ends were 0 bases for V and 0 bases for J; bases not matched to a gene: 6. The CDR3 has 18 residues. Germline CDR1 and CDR2: SGDLS and YYNGEE. The DNA of the CDR3 is TGTGCCAGCAGCGTAGGGACAGGGGGATTTAGCTCCTACAATGAGCAGTTCTTC. Amino acid sequence: CASSVGTGGFSSYNEQFF. The complete variable domain, with remaining parts taken from reference TRBV9 and TRBJ2-1, reads DSGVTQTPKHLITATGQRVTLRCSPRSGDLSVYWYQQSLDQGLQFLIQYYNGEERAKGNILERFSAQQFPDLHSELNLSSLELGDSALYFCASSVGTGGFSSYNEQFFGPGTRLTVL.

V usage is TRBV15 and J usage is TRBJ2-1, with D possibly matching TRBD2 (6 bases). The germline V gene encodes CDR1 LNHNV and CDR2 YYDKDF (reference sequence). Between the trimmed V and J ends, which lost 1 base and 9 bases, there was a span of 10 bases. This CDR3 has 13 amino acids. The CDR3: CATSRGGRSEQFF. In DNA form, the CDR3 reads TGTGCCACCAGCAGAGGGGGGAGGTCTGAGCAGTTCTTC.

The V gene is TRBV6-6, the J gene TRBJ2-6, with no clear D. The CDR3 covers 16 residues. The V end lost 8 bases, the J end lost 0 bases, and 14 bases lay between the germline ends. Germline V gives CDR1 MNHNY, CDR2 SVGAGI (reference sequence). CDR3 residues: CASDTEGLSGANVLTF. CDR3 DNA: TGTGCCAGCGATACGGAAGGGCTCTCTGGGGCCAACGTCCTGACTTTC.

CDR3 sequence (DNA): TGTGCCAGCAGCGTAGGGGAGTATAATGAGCAGTTCTTC. Translated: CASSVGEYNEQFF. The chain joins TRBV9 to TRBJ2-1; D may be TRBD2 (5 bases). Trimming removed 0 bases at V and 7 bases at J, with 8 bases between. Germline CDR1 and CDR2: SGDLS and YYNGEE. This CDR3 is built from 13 residues. The full variable domain, completed using reference TRBV9 and TRBJ2-1, is DSGVTQTPKHLITATGQRVTLRCSPRSGDLSVYWYQQSLDQGLQFLIQYYNGEERAKGNILERFSAQQFPDLHSELNLSSLELGDSALYFCASSVGEYNEQFFGPGTRLTVL.

The V gene is TRBV7-2, the J gene TRBJ2-7; TRBD2 might be the D (6 bases). The germline V gene encodes CDR1 SGHTA and CDR2 FQGNSA. The CDR3 spans 12 residues. Trimming stripped 5 bases from V and 12 bases from J, with 17 bases between. CDR3 nucleotides: TGTGCCAGCAGCCCAAAACCGGGACTGGGGTACTTC. This gives the protein CASSPKPGLGYF.

V gene TRBV29-1 combines with J gene TRBJ2-3; D is unresolved. V gave up 8 bases and J gave up 0 bases, with 15 bases separating them. Germline lookup yields CDR1 SQVTM and CDR2 ANQGSEA. There are 14 residues in the CDR3. The CDR3 DNA sequence: TGCAGCCTAGGGCAGTCATCTAGCACAGATACGCAGTATTTT. Its protein is CSLGQSSSTDTQYF.

The chain joins TRBV23-1 to TRBJ2-1, with D possibly being TRBD1 (5 bases). TRBV23-1 is designated an ORF whose function remains uncertain. CDR3 size: 17 residues. V lost 7 bases and J 2 bases, leaving 21 bases between the germline ends. The CDR3 DNA reads TGCGCCAGCATATCGGAAGTCGACAGTCCTACCTACAATGAGCAGTTCTTC. Encoded protein: CASISEVDSPTYNEQFF.

This clone is medium-sized within its sample. Other DNA sequences in this sample translate to the same CDR3. V is TRBV10-3 and J is TRBJ1-5; TRBD1 agrees at 9 bases. The germline V gene encodes CDR1 ENHRY and CDR2 SYGVKD. V lost 2 bases and J lost 2; bases outside the gene matches: 1. The CDR3 has 15 residues. The CDR3 is CAISERQGGNQPQHF. CDR3 bases: TGTGCCATCAGTGAGAGACAGGGGGGCAATCAGCCCCAGCATTTT.

Note on this clone: Distinct nucleotide sequences in the sample also encode this CDR3. The gene calls are TRBV7-8 and TRBJ1-5; TRBD1 aligns across 7 bases. The CDR3 runs 15 residues. Germline V gene lookup returns CDR1 SGHVS and CDR2 FQNEAQ. V lost 1 base to trimming and J lost 3 bases; unmatched junction nucleotides: 3. This CDR3 is CASSLVGGPNQPQHF. In DNA form, the CDR3 reads TGTGCCAGCAGCTTAGTAGGGGGCCCCAATCAGCCCCAGCATTTT.

This rearrangement joins TRBV5-4 to TRBJ2-1; the D is unclear. CDR3 length: 15 residues. V gave up 0 bases and J gave up 4 bases, with 11 bases separating them. CDR1 is SGHNT and CDR2 is YYREEE in the germline V gene (reference sequence). The CDR3 coding sequence is TGTGCCAGCAGCTTGGCCCGGGTCGCTTACAATGAGCAGTTCTTC. Its translation is CASSLARVAYNEQFF.

This clone was observed once. Here the CDR3 reads CASSIYGNQPQHF. DNA of the CDR3: TGTGCCAGTAGTATATACGGTAATCAGCCCCAGCATTTT. The chain couples TRBV19 to TRBJ1-5, with D unclear. V gave up 2 bases and J gave up 4 bases, with 6 bases separating them. CDR3 length: 13 residues. CDR1 and CDR2 from the germline V gene are LNHDA and SQIVND (reference sequence). Complete variable domain (other parts from reference TRBV19 and TRBJ1-5): DGGITQSPKYLFRKEGQNVTLSCEQNLNHDAMYWYRQDPGQGLRLIYYSQIVNDFQKGDIAEGYSVSREKKESFPLTVTSAQKNPTAFYLCASSIYGNQPQHFGDGTRLSIL.

This clone was seen only once. J is TRBJ1-1 and V is TRBV2; 9 bases align to TRBD1. The CDR3 consists of 17 residues. J lost 3 bases, V lost 4 bases, and 12 bases had no gene match. The germline gives CDR1 SNHLY, CDR2 FYNNEI. The CDR3 region is CASSAESGDRVDTEAFF. In DNA form, the CDR3 reads TGTGCCAGCAGTGCTGAGTCAGGGGACAGGGTGGACACTGAAGCTTTCTTT. Full variable domain (rest looked up from reference TRBV2 and TRBJ1-1): EPEVTQTPSHQVTQMGQEVILRCVPISNHLYFYWYRQILGQKVEFLVSFYNNEISEKSEIFDDQFSVERPDGSNFTLKIRSTKLEDSAMYFCASSAESGDRVDTEAFFGQGTRLTVV.

The chain's CDR3 is CASSPRGEYYEQYF. DNA for the CDR3: TGTGCCAGCAGTCCGAGAGGGGAGTATTACGAGCAGTACTTC. The J gene is TRBJ2-7, the V gene TRBV27; perhaps D is TRBD1 or TRBD2 (5 bases each). Germline loops: CDR1 MNHEY, CDR2 SMNVEV (reference sequence). Trimming left V 5 bases short and J 4 bases short, with 15 bases between. This CDR3 has 14 residues.

The rearrangement uses TRBV5-6 and TRBJ2-5; D may be TRBD2 (6 bases). The germline CDR1 and CDR2 sequences are SGHDT and YYEEEE. This CDR3 spans 15 amino acids. Trimming shortened V by 2 bases and J by 6 bases, and 17 bases separated the two germline ends. The CDR3 protein is CASSLLAGILKTQYF. The CDR3 DNA reads TGTGCCAGCAGCTTATTGGCGGGAATTTTGAAGACCCAGTACTTC.

The chain employs TRBV9 and TRBJ2-7, with D perhaps given as TRBD1 or TRBD2 (6 bases each). This CDR3 region has 15 residues. V dropped 5 bases and J dropped 3 bases, with 18 bases sitting between them. Germline assignment: CDR1 SGDLS and CDR2 YYNGEE. CDR3 nucleotides: TGTGCCAGCAGTTTCGGCCAAGGAGGGGGCTACGAGCAGTACTTC. Protein sequence: CASSFGQGGGYEQYF.

This clone was picked up one time. The J gene is TRBJ2-1, the V gene TRBV7-9; D is possibly TRBD1 (5 bases). Germline assignment: CDR1 SEHNR and CDR2 FQNEAQ (reference sequence). V shed 1 base and J shed 0 bases, with 13 bases lying between them. This CDR3 has 17 residues. The CDR3 loop reads CASSLGAGYSSYNEQFF. The CDR3 DNA is TGTGCCAGCAGCTTAGGGGCAGGGTACAGCTCCTACAATGAGCAGTTCTTC.

The chain combines TRBV19 with TRBJ2-1; D is uncertain. Germline V CDR1 and CDR2: LNHDA, SQIVND (reference sequence). CDR3 length equals 13 residues. V was pared by 6 bases and J by 6 bases, with 12 bases between. In DNA, the CDR3 is TGTGCCAGTAGCCCACTGGTCGCCAATGAGCAGTTCTTC. This encodes CASSPLVANEQFF.

The chain links TRBV9 to TRBJ2-3, with 9 bases matching TRBD2. Losses at the gene ends were 3 bases for V and 2 bases for J; bases not matched to a gene: 4. Germline CDR1 SGDLS, CDR2 YYNGEE. The CDR3 spans 15 residues. CDR3 nucleotides: TGTGCCAGCAGCGCTACTAGCGGGTACACAGATACGCAGTATTTT. This encodes CASSATSGYTDTQYF.

The chain couples TRBV19 to TRBJ1-1; D ambiguous. CDR3 size: 13 residues. CDR1 and CDR2 (germline): LNHDA, SQIVND (reference sequence). The V end lost 5 bases, the J end lost 2 bases, and 9 bases lay between the germline ends. CDR3 DNA: TGTGCCAGTAGTGCCGACATTAACACTGAAGCTTTCTTT. The encoded protein is CASSADINTEAFF.

This sequence joins TRBV19 and TRBJ1-1; no clear D. This CDR3 spans 15 amino acids. The germline gives CDR1 LNHDA, CDR2 SQIVND (reference sequence). V was cut by 5 bases and J by 0 bases, with 13 bases left in between. The CDR3 here is CASSLREEMNTEAFF. As DNA, the CDR3 is TGTGCCAGTAGTTTGAGGGAAGAGATGAACACTGAAGCTTTCTTT. Looking up the rest from reference TRBV19 and TRBJ1-1 gives the full variable domain: DGGITQSPKYLFRKEGQNVTLSCEQNLNHDAMYWYRQDPGQGLRLIYYSQIVNDFQKGDIAEGYSVSREKKESFPLTVTSAQKNPTAFYLCASSLREEMNTEAFFGQGTRLTVV.

The V call is TRBV7-9, the J call TRBJ2-7, with D possibly matching TRBD1 (5 bases). V lost 5 bases to trimming and J lost 3 bases, with 11 bases between them. Per germline, CDR1 SEHNR and CDR2 FQNEAQ (reference sequence). The CDR3 loop spans 13 amino acids. The CDR3 loop reads CASSPFDSYEQYF. CDR3 coding DNA: TGTGCCAGCAGCCCTTTCGACAGCTACGAGCAGTACTTC.

The chain links TRBV6-4 to TRBJ2-3; D gene unclear. This CDR3 contains 13 residues. The ends were cut back, 3 bases at V and 3 bases at J, with 7 bases in the middle. Germline assignment: CDR1 MRHNA and CDR2 SNTAGT. CDR3 sequence (DNA): TGTGCCAGCAGTGATGAAGCGACAGATACGCAGTATTTT. Its translation is CASSDEATDTQYF.

The CDR3, as DNA: TGTGCCAGCAGTTTAGCGGGAGGGCCATCCTACGAGCAGTACTTC. It encodes CASSLAGGPSYEQYF. The V gene is TRBV27, the J gene TRBJ2-7; 9 bases agree with TRBD2. Germline V CDR1 and CDR2: MNHEY, SMNVEV (reference sequence). The ends lost 2 bases at V and 1 base at J; junction bases unmatched: 3. This CDR3 is 15 amino acids long.

The chain couples TRBV9 to TRBJ1-1; D gene uncertain. The V gene's germline CDR1 is SGDLS and CDR2 YYNGEE. The CDR3 is 14 residues long. The V end was cut by 1 base, the J end by 1 base, with 8 bases between. CDR3 in amino acids: CASSVNTQNTEAFF. CDR3 in DNA: TGTGCCAGCAGCGTAAACACCCAGAACACTGAAGCTTTCTTT.

The chain carries TRBV7-9 and TRBJ2-1; TRBD2 agrees at 11 bases. The CDR3 sequence is 16 residues long. Germline V gives CDR1 SEHNR, CDR2 FQNEAQ (reference sequence). With 6 bases clipped from V and 0 bases from J, the junction kept 4 bases outside the gene matches. The CDR3 loop is CASSSTSGASYNEQFF. CDR3 DNA: TGTGCCAGCAGTTCGACTAGCGGGGCCTCCTACAATGAGCAGTTCTTC.

The V call is TRBV7-6, the J call TRBJ2-7, with 10 bases aligning to TRBD2. The germline V gene encodes CDR1 SGHVS and CDR2 FNYEAQ. Trimming at V came to 0 bases and at J to 3 bases, leaving 5 bases not matched to a gene. The CDR3 runs 16 residues. For the CDR3, the DNA is TGTGCCAGCAGCTTAGCGCTGGCTAGCGGGAGCTACGAGCAGTACTTC. Protein product: CASSLALASGSYEQYF.

The chain joins TRBV2 to TRBJ2-5, with D perhaps TRBD2 (7 bases). Trimming took off 7 bases at V and 7 bases at J, with 16 bases between the two ends. Germline V gene sequence: CDR1 SNHLY, CDR2 FYNNEI. The CDR3 is 13 amino acids. The CDR3 DNA reads as TGTGCCAGCATGGAGGGGGGGCTCGGGACCCAGTACTTC. It specifies CASMEGGLGTQYF.

This clone was counted a single time. The chain uses TRBV7-2 and TRBJ1-2; D possibly corresponds to TRBD1 (6 bases). Germline-derived CDR1 and CDR2 are SGHTA and FQGNSA. This CDR3 has 17 residues. Between the trimmed V and J ends, which lost 0 bases and 5 bases, there was a span of 19 bases. The CDR3 reads CASSLAPGGRSEYGYTF. In DNA form, the CDR3 reads TGTGCCAGCAGCTTAGCGCCGGGGGGGCGCAGCGAGTATGGCTACACCTTC.

This chain links TRBV6-1 with TRBJ1-1; D is uncertain. V lost 0 bases, J lost 13 bases, and 0 bases lay in between. There are 8 residues in the CDR3. Germline CDR1 is MNHNS and CDR2 is SASEGT. The CDR3 reads CASSEAFF. In DNA, the CDR3 is TGTGCCAGCAGTGAAGCTTTCTTT.

Regarding this clone: Other DNA sequences in the same sample also yield this CDR3. The rearrangement joins TRBV5-1 to TRBJ2-7, with 8 nucleotides matching TRBD1. Germline trimming cut 0 bases from V and 2 bases from J; bases unmatched to any gene: 1. The CDR3 runs 14 residues. In germline, CDR1 is SGHRS, CDR2 YFSETQ. The CDR3 loop reads CASSLDRGAYEQYF. The CDR3 DNA follows: TGCGCCAGCAGCTTGGACAGGGGGGCCTACGAGCAGTACTTC.